These T cell receptor beta chains were read from a single sample in a study of early T cells in non-severe SARS-CoV-2 infection. TCRdb analysed the 5' RACE reads with MiXCR anew, one entry per CDR3 protein. The table shows some 48,000 distinct CDR3 sequences, with approximately 8.1% occurring only once. Sequenced: whole blood. The receptors come from an adult who was a healthcare worker with PCR-confirmed SARS-CoV-2 infection or an uninfected control (not recorded which). Both conserved end residues are part of each CDR3. D genes are given only for firm matches. Clone size appears in some rows only: once, few, many, or a class for an expanded clone.

TRBJ1-6 . TRBV5-1 . CASSLGRDSPLHF TGCGCCAGCAGCTTGGGTCGGGATTCACCCCTCCACTTT
TRBJ1-2 few TRBV24-1 . CATSDPTANYGYTF TGTGCCACCAGTGACCCGACGGCTAACTATGGCTACACCTTC
TRBJ2-2 few TRBV5-1 . CASSLVDRLNTGELFF TGCGCCAGCAGCTTGGTGGACCGTTTGAACACCGGGGAGCTGTTTTTT
TRBJ2-2 . TRBV12-3/TRBV12-4 TRBD1 CASRDRQGGTGELFF TGTGCCAGCAGAGATAGACAGGGCGGGACCGGGGAGCTGTTTTTT
TRBJ1-6 few TRBV6-5 TRBD1 CASSRRTGDNSPLHF TGTGCCAGCAGTCGGCGGACAGGGGATAATTCACCCCTCCACTTT
TRBJ1-2 few TRBV28 TRBD1 CASRQPQGAANYGYTF TGTGCCAGCAGACAACCTCAGGGGGCGGCTAACTATGGCTACACCTTC
TRBJ1-1 many TRBV7-8 . CASSATRRRPEAFF TGTGCCAGCAGCGCTACAAGGAGACGGCCTGAAGCTTTCTTT
TRBJ2-2 few TRBV29-1 . CSVDGRGRTGELFF TGCAGCGTTGACGGAAGGGGGAGGACCGGGGAGCTGTTTTTT
TRBJ2-7 few TRBV19 . CASSYGLPYEQYF TGTGCCAGTAGCTACGGGCTTCCCTACGAGCAGTACTTC
TRBJ1-4 . TRBV7-2 TRBD1 CASRRDRLNEKLFF TGTGCCAGCAGACGGGACAGGCTAAATGAAAAACTGTTTTTT
TRBJ2-1 . TRBV5-1 . CASGGTSSYNEQFF TGCGCCAGTGGGGGGACCAGCTCCTACAATGAGCAGTTCTTC
TRBJ2-1 . TRBV4-3 TRBD2 CASSQVGGSLYNEQFF TGCGCCAGCAGCCAAGTCGGGGGGTCCCTCTACAATGAGCAGTTCTTC
TRBJ2-4 . TRBV5-4 TRBD1 CASSLKTGADIQYF TGTGCCAGCAGCTTGAAGACAGGGGCGGACATTCAGTACTTC
TRBJ2-3 many TRBV27 TRBD1 CASRTGQLSTDTQYF TGTGCCAGCAGAACGGGACAGCTCAGCACAGATACGCAGTATTTT
TRBJ1-6 many TRBV4-1 . CASSQDTVQAFNSPLHF TGCGCCAGCAGCCAAGATACGGTACAGGCGTTCAATTCACCCCTCCACTTT
TRBJ2-7 many TRBV20-1 . CSARPGQNYEQYF TGCAGTGCACGGCCAGGACAAAACTACGAGCAGTACTTC